Listed here are 30 T cell receptor beta chains from one sample, sequenced in a study of blood T cell repertoires in COVID-19. Only in-frame clones appear in the TCRdb table, and some are missing; sequencing was by immunoSEQ multiplex PCR. The table has around 300,000 clones, approximately 90% seen once. Sequenced: PBMCs or T cells enriched from blood (not recorded which). The receptors stem from a woman aged 18-35 years who had recovered from COVID-19.

V usage is TRBV14 and J usage is TRBJ1-1, with D perhaps matching TRBD1 (5 bases). CDR3 length: 15 residues. Deletions cut 1 base from V and 1 base from J, with 10 bases between. Per germline, CDR1 SGHDN and CDR2 FVKESK. CDR3 DNA: TGTGCCAGCAGCCAAGGCTGGGGGGGGAACACTGAAGCTTTCTTT. This gives the protein CASSQGWGGNTEAFF.

V is TRBV4-1 and J is TRBJ2-6; possible D gene TRBD2, 5 bases. Germline V gene data show CDR1 as MGHRA and CDR2 as YSYEKL. The CDR3 extends over 20 amino acids. V gave up 0 bases and J gave up 4 bases, with 22 bases separating them. This chain's CDR3 is CASSQEVSGIGAAGANVLTF. CDR3 nucleotides: TGCGCCAGCAGCCAAGAGGTGTCGGGAATCGGTGCGGCCGGGGCCAACGTCCTGACTTTC.

The chain has TRBV6-5 and TRBJ2-7; D remains ambiguous. V was trimmed by 8 bases and J by 1 base, leaving 9 bases between them. Germline V gene sequence: CDR1 MNHEY, CDR2 SVGAGI. The CDR3 totals 12 residues. The CDR3, as DNA: TGTGCCAGCGGCCCAAAGTCCTACGAGCAGTACTTC. Protein sequence: CASGPKSYEQYF.

This clone was seen once. The rearrangement links TRBV5-1 to TRBJ1-2, with 7 bases matching TRBD1. Germline loops: CDR1 SGHRS, CDR2 YFSETQ. V shed 0 bases and J 6 bases; nucleotides not matched to a gene: 20. This CDR3 has 19 residues. CDR3 residues: CASSLGSATGSFGRDGYTF. The CDR3 region has the DNA TGCGCCAGCAGCTTGGGTTCGGCGACAGGGTCTTTTGGAAGGGATGGCTACACCTTC.

A few counts support this clone. This chain joins TRBV5-1 and TRBJ1-3; D is unresolved. The V gene's germline CDR1 is SGHRS and CDR2 YFSETQ. The CDR3 covers 14 residues. V lost 5 bases to trimming and J lost 0 bases, with 9 bases between them. CDR3 coding DNA: TGCGCCAGCAGTACCGAGGGCTCTGGAAACACCATATATTTT. This codes for CASSTEGSGNTIYF.

The chain couples TRBV11-2 to TRBJ1-2; possible D gene TRBD1, 6 bases. Germline V gives CDR1 SGHAT, CDR2 FQNNGV. The V and J ends lost 10 bases and 4 bases respectively, with 10 bases between them. The CDR3 covers 11 residues. The CDR3 region is CATGGLYGYTF. The CDR3 bases are TGTGCCACCGGGGGGCTCTATGGCTACACCTTC.

The V and J genes are TRBV5-4 and TRBJ2-1; 14 bases fit TRBD2. Germline assignment: CDR1 SGHNT and CDR2 YYREEE (reference sequence). V gave up 5 bases and J gave up 8 bases; unmatched junction bases: 9. The CDR3 is 16 residues long. CDR3 protein: CASSPETSGGADEQFF. CDR3 coding DNA: TGTGCCAGCAGTCCAGAGACTAGCGGGGGGGCCGATGAGCAGTTCTTC.

The chain is built from TRBV28 and TRBJ1-4; 11 nucleotides line up with TRBD1. The CDR3 has 15 residues. V was clipped by 4 bases and J by 8 bases; unmatched bases: 6. Germline values: CDR1 MDHEN, CDR2 SYDVKM. CDR3 sequence reads: CASSSGQGAHEKLFF. The CDR3 DNA sequence: TGTGCCAGCAGTTCCGGACAGGGGGCCCACGAAAAACTGTTTTTT.

The chain combines TRBV4-1 with TRBJ1-6, with 10 bases matching TRBD1. Germline V gene data show CDR1 as MGHRA and CDR2 as YSYEKL. The CDR3 runs to 20 residues. With V trimmed by 4 bases and J by 0 bases, 12 bases remained unmatched. The CDR3 DNA follows: TGCGCCAGCAGCCCCCGAGGGGACAGGGGTTTTAGCTCCTATAATTCACCCCTCCACTTT. This translates into CASSPRGDRGFSSYNSPLHF.

DNA for the CDR3: TGCGCCAGCAGTCAATCGAGGACTAGCGGGGGAATCGCTTCTGGGGCCAACGTCCTGACTTTC. This gives the protein CASSQSRTSGGIASGANVLTF. This chain joins TRBV23-1 and TRBJ2-6; TRBD2 agrees at 13 bases. TRBV23-1 belongs to the ORF category, with a function that is uncertain. Trimming took 0 bases from V and 1 from J; bases not matched to a gene: 9. The CDR3 length is 21 residues.

CDR3 coding DNA: TGCGCCAGCAGCCCAACAGGGAACACTGAAGCTTTCTTT. Its translation: CASSPTGNTEAFF. The chain is built from TRBV5-1 and TRBJ1-1; weak D call: TRBD1 (5 bases). The ends were cut back, 4 bases at V and 1 base at J, with 8 bases in the middle. Germline values: CDR1 SGHRS, CDR2 YFSETQ. The CDR3 runs 13 residues.

J is TRBJ1-2 and V is TRBV6-5; TRBD1 is a possible D gene (6 bases). This CDR3 region has 13 residues. The V end lost 5 bases, the J end lost 2 bases, and 9 bases lay between the germline ends. Germline CDR1 reads MNHEY; CDR2 reads SVGAGI. The CDR3 bases are TGTGCCAGCAGTCGGACAGAGAACTATGGCTACACCTTC. Amino acids: CASSRTENYGYTF.

This clone showed up just once. This sequence joins TRBV7-6 and TRBJ1-6; 8 positions agree with TRBD1. Germline V gene sequence: CDR1 SGHVS, CDR2 FNYEAQ. CDR3 length: 15 amino acids. With V trimmed by 5 bases and J by 10 bases, 10 bases remained unmatched. The CDR3 bases are TGTGCCAGCAGCCCATTGACAGGGGAGTCCTCACCCCTCCACTTT. Translation: CASSPLTGESSPLHF. The whole variable domain, remainder taken from reference TRBV7-6 and TRBJ1-6, is GAGVSQSPRYKVTKRGQDVALRCDPISGHVSLYWYRQALGQGPEFLTYFNYEAQQDKSGLPNDRFSAERPEGSISTLTIQRTEQRDSAMYRCASSPLTGESSPLHFGNGTRLTVT.

This sequence joins TRBV11-3 and TRBJ2-7; D gene uncertain. V was clipped by 2 bases and J by 7 bases, with 12 bases between them. The length of the CDR3 is 13 residues. The germline gives CDR1 SGHNT, CDR2 YENEEA. The CDR3 DNA sequence: TGTGCCAGCAGCTTAACACTCGAGGAGGAGCAGTACTTC. This sequence encodes CASSLTLEEEQYF.

The chain uses TRBV24-1 and TRBJ1-1; 7 positions agree with TRBD1. Germline CDR1 reads KGHDR; CDR2 reads SFDVKD. This CDR3 comprises 17 residues. After removal of 1 base from V and 3 bases from J, the junction contained 10 bases not matched to a gene. The CDR3: CATSDFRQGRFDTEAFF. CDR3 in DNA: TGTGCCACCAGTGATTTCAGACAGGGAAGATTCGACACTGAAGCTTTCTTT.

This rearrangement joins TRBV5-1 to TRBJ2-5; 7 bases agree with TRBD2. In germline, CDR1 is SGHRS, CDR2 YFSETQ. After removal of 4 bases from V and 5 bases from J, the junction contained 14 bases not matched to a gene. This CDR3 contains 16 residues. CDR3 in amino acids: CASSIEAGTPRETQYF. For the CDR3, the DNA is TGCGCCAGCAGCATAGAAGCGGGAACCCCTCGGGAGACCCAGTACTTC.

The chain combines TRBV21-1 with TRBJ1-3; the table's D gene call, TRBD1, was not cross checked with the DNA. TRBV21-1 is designated a pseudogene. This CDR3 spans 16 amino acids. The CDR3 protein is CASSSHRDRRGNTIYF. CDR3 nucleotide sequence: TGTGCCAGCAGCAGCCACCGGGACAGGAGAGGAAACACCATATATTTT.

This sequence joins TRBV11-2 and TRBJ2-1, with 12 bases aligning to TRBD2. J lost 7 bases, V lost 1 base, and 5 bases had no gene match. There are 16 residues in the CDR3. CDR1 and CDR2 (germline): SGHAT, FQNNGV. CDR3 in amino acids: CASSLVLAGGQNEQFF. DNA for the CDR3: TGTGCCAGCAGCTTAGTCCTAGCGGGGGGGCAAAATGAGCAGTTCTTC.

The gene calls are TRBV24-1 and TRBJ2-7; 7 nucleotides line up with TRBD1. From germline, CDR1 is KGHDR and CDR2 SFDVKD. This CDR3 comprises 13 residues. V lost 4 bases, J lost 6 bases, and 5 bases stayed unmatched. DNA for the CDR3: TGTGCCACCAGTGACCCGACAGGGCGCGAGCAGTACTTC. Protein: CATSDPTGREQYF.

The chain is built from TRBV28 and TRBJ1-5, with D possibly TRBD1 on 6 matching bases. The CDR3 runs 15 residues. The V end lost 5 bases, the J end lost 7 bases, and 18 bases lay between the germline ends. Germline CDR1 is MDHEN and CDR2 is SYDVKM. CDR3 bases: TGTGCCAGCAGTCCAGAGGGGAGGGGGAGACAGCCCCAGCATTTT. Its translation is CASSPEGRGRQPQHF.

The chain is built from TRBV6-1 and TRBJ1-2; D not resolved. This CDR3 is 15 amino acids long. Trimming pared 2 bases from V and 0 bases from J, leaving 10 bases between. Germline V gives CDR1 MNHNS, CDR2 SASEGT. The CDR3 DNA reads TGTGCCAGCAGTGAAATCGGGGAATCTAACTATGGCTACACCTTC. Translated, it gives CASSEIGESNYGYTF.

This rearrangement joins TRBV27 to TRBJ1-1; maybe TRBD1 (6 bases). Per the germline V gene, CDR1 is MNHEY and CDR2 is SMNVEV (reference sequence). The CDR3 length is 15 residues. Between the trimmed V and J ends, which lost 6 bases and 4 bases, there was a span of 18 bases. The DNA for the CDR3 is TGTGCCAGCAGCCCGAGGGGGGGGGTCGCCACTGAAGCTTTCTTT. Its protein product is CASSPRGGVATEAFF.

CDR3 DNA sequence: TGTGCCAGCAGCCAAGACAGCCAATTTAATTCACCCCTCCACTTT. Translated, it gives CASSQDSQFNSPLHF. The V gene is TRBV2, the J gene TRBJ1-6; D is perhaps TRBD1 (5 bases). There are 15 residues in the CDR3. V was pared by 6 bases and J by 6 bases, with 15 bases between. CDR1 SNHLY and CDR2 FYNNEI come from the germline V gene.

The V call is TRBV2, the J call TRBJ1-1; the D gene is possibly TRBD1 (6 bases). CDR1 is SNHLY, CDR2 FYNNEI, per germline. V lost 5 bases to trimming and J lost 4 bases, with 14 bases between them. The CDR3 runs to 14 residues. The CDR3 sequence is CASSNRAVGTEAFF. In DNA, the CDR3 is TGTGCCAGCAGTAACAGGGCCGTGGGCACTGAAGCTTTCTTT.

The V call is TRBV20-1, the J call TRBJ1-3; weak D call: TRBD1 (6 bases). Germline CDR1 is DFQATT and CDR2 is SNEGSKA (reference sequence). The CDR3 is made up of 16 amino acids. V lost 3 bases to trimming and J lost 1 base, with 16 bases between them. In DNA form, the CDR3 reads TGCAGTGCTAGTCCTTACGGGGGGCTGTCTGGAAACACCATATATTTT. Its protein is CSASPYGGLSGNTIYF.

This chain joins TRBV3-1 (or the pseudogene TRBV3-2) and TRBJ2-2; tentative D call: TRBD1 (6 bases). Germline CDR1 reads LGHDT; CDR2 reads YNNKEL (reference sequence). CDR3 length equals 15 residues. Trimming removed 3 bases at V and 1 base at J, with 9 bases between. The CDR3 nucleotides are TGTGCCAGCAGCCACTGGACAGTGAACACCGGGGAGCTGTTTTTT. Translated: CASSHWTVNTGELFF.

CDR3 protein: CASSQDQNPNYGYTF. Here the CDR3 DNA reads TGCGCCAGCAGCCAAGACCAGAACCCTAACTATGGCTACACCTTC. The chain employs TRBV4-1 and TRBJ1-2, with D unresolved. Trimming pared 0 bases from V and 0 bases from J, leaving 8 bases between. The CDR3 contains 15 residues. CDR1 and CDR2 (germline): MGHRA, YSYEKL.

This chain connects TRBV30 to TRBJ1-3; no firm D call. The CDR3 is 13 residues long. Germline CDR1 reads GTSNPN; CDR2 reads SVGIG (reference sequence). V was shortened by 5 bases and J by 4 bases, with 12 bases between the two germline ends. CDR3: CAWEVAGGNTIYF. In DNA form, the CDR3 reads TGTGCCTGGGAGGTGGCGGGGGGAAACACCATATATTTT.

The chain employs TRBV9 and TRBJ1-1; 8 bases agree with TRBD1. CDR3 length: 14 residues. J gave up 0 bases and V 4 bases, and 2 bases lay outside the gene matches. CDR1 is SGDLS and CDR2 is YYNGEE in the germline V gene. The CDR3 is CASSRQGMNTEAFF. The CDR3 bases are TGTGCCAGCAGCCGACAGGGGATGAACACTGAAGCTTTCTTT.

The V gene is TRBV6-4, the J gene TRBJ2-4; 11 bases align to TRBD1. Germline assignment: CDR1 MRHNA and CDR2 SNTAGT. The V segment lost 2 bases and the J segment 4 bases; nucleotides outside the gene matches: 7. The CDR3 is 17 amino acids. The CDR3 spells CASSDPRDRGGKNIQYF. CDR3 sequence (DNA): TGTGCCAGCAGTGACCCTAGGGACAGGGGGGGGAAAAACATTCAGTACTTC.